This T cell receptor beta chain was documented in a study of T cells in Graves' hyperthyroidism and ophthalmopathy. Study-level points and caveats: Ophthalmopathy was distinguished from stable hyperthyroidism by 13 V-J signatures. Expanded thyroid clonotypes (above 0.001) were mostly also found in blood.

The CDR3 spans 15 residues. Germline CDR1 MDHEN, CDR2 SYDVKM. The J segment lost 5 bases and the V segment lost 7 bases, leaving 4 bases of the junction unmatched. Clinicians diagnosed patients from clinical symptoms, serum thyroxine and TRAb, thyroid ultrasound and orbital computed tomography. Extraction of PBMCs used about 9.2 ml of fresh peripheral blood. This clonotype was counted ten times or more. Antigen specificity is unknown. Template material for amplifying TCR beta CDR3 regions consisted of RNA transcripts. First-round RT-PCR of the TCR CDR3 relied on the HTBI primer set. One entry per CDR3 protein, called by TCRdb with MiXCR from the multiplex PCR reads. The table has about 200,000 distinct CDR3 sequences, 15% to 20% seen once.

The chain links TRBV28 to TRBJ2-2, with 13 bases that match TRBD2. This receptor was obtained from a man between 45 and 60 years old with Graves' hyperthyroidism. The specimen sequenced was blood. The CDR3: CASKRTSGSTGELFF. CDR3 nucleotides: TGTGCCAGCAAGAGGACTAGCGGGAGTACCGGGGAGCTGTTTTTT.